Presented here are 31 T cell receptor beta chains from one specimen sequenced in a study of Tregs in tolerant kidney transplant recipients. The nonmyeloablative bone marrow transplants came from related graft donors, with transient mixed chimerism. The data were produced by immunoSEQ multiplex PCR, yet TCRdb's version contains in-frame clones alone and is incomplete. In all, the sample yields around 32,000 clones. Sequences were derived from CD4+ T cells from blood (PBMCs), sampled 24 months after the transplant. These receptors all stem from a human patient who received a combined kidney and bone marrow transplant. Some of the T cells may derive from the graft donor.

Details on this clone: The read is 3 residues too short to cover the CDR3 end, so that end is filled in from the germline J gene. The chain recombines TRBV30 with TRBJ2-1; the match to TRBD2 covers 9 bases. The CDR3 covers 16 residues. V dropped 2 bases and J dropped 6; count of bases not matched to a gene: 11. CDR1 is GTSNPN, CDR2 SVGIG, per germline (reference sequence). The CDR3 DNA, read in part, is TGTGCCTGGAGTCCCCAATTTAGCGGGAGCTTCAATGAG. Encoded protein: CAWSPQFSGSFNE. Given in full, the CDR3 is CAWSPQFSGSFNEQFF.

As for this clone: The CDR3 is cut off 3 residues early in the read; its end comes from the germline J gene. The chain uses TRBV6-1 and TRBJ1-2; D perhaps matches TRBD1 (6 bases). The V gene lost 1 base and the J gene lost 7 bases, with 13 bases spanning the gap. CDR3 length equals 14 residues. The germline V gene encodes CDR1 MNHNS and CDR2 SASEGT. The part of the CDR3 DNA that was read is TGTGCCAGCAGTGAAGGGCACAGGGCGGTTGGC. Translated: CASSEGHRAVG. The full CDR3 protein is CASSEGHRAVGYTF.

Of note for this clone: The DNA ends 3 residues before the CDR3 does, and the rest of the CDR3 is filled in from the germline J gene. The rearrangement uses TRBV18 and TRBJ1-5, with D possibly matching TRBD1 (6 bases). V was cut by 3 bases and J by 6 bases, with 15 bases left in between. From germline, CDR1 is KGHSH and CDR2 LQKENI. The CDR3 is 15 amino acids. The chain's CDR3 is CASSPNPGAGQPQHF. The DNA read from the CDR3 is TGTGCCAGCTCACCGAACCCAGGGGCAGGTCAGCCC. The variable domain in full, completed from reference TRBV18 and TRBJ1-5, reads NAGVMQNPRHLVRRRGQEARLRCSPMKGHSHVYWYRQLPEEGLKFMVYLQKENIIDESGMPKERFSAEFPKEGPSILRIQQVVRGDSAAYFCASSPNPGAGQPQHFGDGTRLSIL.

Concerning this clone: The read ends 3 residues early relative to the CDR3; the germline J gene fills the gap. The chain carries TRBV19 and TRBJ2-3, with 8 bases fitting TRBD2. V was clipped by 10 bases and J by 2 bases; unmatched bases: 2. The CDR3 spans 12 residues. The germline V gene encodes CDR1 LNHDA and CDR2 SQIVND (reference sequence). The CDR3 DNA, read in part, is TGTGCCACTAGCGGGTCCACAGATACG. Its protein product is CATSGSTDT. The whole CDR3 sequence reads CATSGSTDTQYF. Complete variable domain (other parts from reference TRBV19 and TRBJ2-3): DGGITQSPKYLFRKEGQNVTLSCEQNLNHDAMYWYRQDPGQGLRLIYYSQIVNDFQKGDIAEGYSVSREKKESFPLTVTSAQKNPTAFYLCATSGSTDTQYFGPGTRLTVL.

Of note for this clone: The CDR3 end is not reached by the read, which stops 3 residues before it; the germline J gene fills it in. The rearrangement links TRBV5-4 to TRBJ2-2, with unresolved D. Per the germline V gene, CDR1 is SGHNT and CDR2 is YYREEE (reference sequence). This CDR3 contains 13 residues. The ends were cut back, 2 bases at V and 4 bases at J, with 6 bases in the middle. The CDR3 bases that were read are TGTGCCAGCAGCTTTACAACCACCGGGGAG. Its translation is CASSFTTTGE. The whole CDR3 is CASSFTTTGELFF.

Points on this clone: Coverage ceases 3 residues before the CDR3 finishes, and the germline J gene fills in the end. The chain has TRBV18 and TRBJ2-7; D is ambiguous. The length of the CDR3 is 13 residues. CDR1 KGHSH and CDR2 LQKENI come from the germline V gene. Trimming shortened V by 3 bases and J by 5 bases, and 11 bases separated the two germline ends. This CDR3 reads CASSPLIFDEQYF. The CDR3 DNA, read in part, is TGTGCCAGCTCACCCCTAATTTTTGACGAG.

About this clone: Coverage ceases 3 residues before the CDR3 finishes, and the germline J gene fills in the end. The chain is built from TRBV18 and TRBJ2-1; 9 nucleotides match TRBD2. Trimming removed 2 bases from V and 7 bases from J; junction bases left unmatched: 6. Germline CDR1 KGHSH, CDR2 LQKENI. The CDR3 runs 15 residues. The CDR3 reads CASSPIGGRENEQFF. The part of the CDR3 DNA that was read is TGTGCCAGCTCACCAATAGGCGGGAGGGAGAATGAG. The full variable domain, rest sourced from reference TRBV18 and TRBJ2-1, is NAGVMQNPRHLVRRRGQEARLRCSPMKGHSHVYWYRQLPEEGLKFMVYLQKENIIDESGMPKERFSAEFPKEGPSILRIQQVVRGDSAAYFCASSPIGGRENEQFFGPGTRLTVL.

The CDR3 loop is CASSEGGKLYGYTF. CDR3 DNA (partial): TGTGCCAGCAGTGAAGGGGGCAAGCTCTATGGC. This chain joins TRBV6-1 and TRBJ1-2, with a weak D call TRBD1 (5 bases). Read data end 3 residues before the CDR3 end; the end is taken from the germline J gene. Looked up from germline, CDR1 is MNHNS and CDR2 is SASEGT. The CDR3 is 14 amino acids. The ends were cut back, 1 base at V and 4 bases at J, with 10 bases in the middle.

A word on this clone: The sequenced fragment ends 3 residues before the CDR3 boundary, so the rest is inferred from the germline J gene. The chain combines TRBV20-1 with TRBJ1-6; D is possibly TRBD1 (6 bases). The CDR3 covers 16 residues. V was shortened by 1 base and J by 2 bases, with 12 bases between the two germline ends. Germline lookup yields CDR1 DFQATT and CDR2 SNEGSKA (reference sequence). The DNA read from the CDR3 is TGCAGTGCTAGAGGGACAGCTATGGCCTATAATTCACCC. This gives the protein CSARGTAMAYNSP. Given in full, the CDR3 is CSARGTAMAYNSPLHF.

As regards this clone: The read terminates 3 residues before the CDR3 end, so the remaining end is supplied by the germline J gene. The gene calls are TRBV28 and TRBJ2-2, with a possible D match to TRBD2 (5 bases). Germline-derived CDR1 and CDR2 are MDHEN and SYDVKM. This CDR3 has 15 residues. V was cut by 5 bases and J by 5 bases, with 15 bases left in between. CDR3 sequence reads: CASSLIASRTGELFF. The sequenced part of the CDR3 DNA is TGTGCCAGCAGTCTTATAGCGTCAAGGACCGGGGAG.

The CDR3 loop is CASSATGSETQYF. Partial CDR3 DNA: TGTGCCAGTAGTGCGACAGGGTCGGAGACC. The chain combines TRBV19 with TRBJ2-5, with 7 bases that match TRBD1. The read comes to an end 3 residues before the CDR3 does, leaving the germline J gene to fill in the end. The CDR3 length is 13 residues. The junction had 5 bases not matched to a gene; V was cut back by 5 bases and J by 5 bases. The germline V gene has CDR1 LNHDA and CDR2 SQIVND (reference sequence).

The sequenced CDR3 bases are TGTGCCAGCAGCCAGGTGACAGGAATGGCGGAAAAA. It specifies CASSQVTGMAEK. The entire CDR3 protein is CASSQVTGMAEKLFF. The V call is TRBV7-9, the J call TRBJ1-4, with TRBD1 as a possible D gene (6 bases). The read is 3 residues too short to cover the CDR3 end, so that end is filled in from the germline J gene. CDR1 SEHNR and CDR2 FQNEAQ come from the germline V gene (reference sequence). The CDR3 extends over 15 amino acids. Trimming removed 5 bases from V and 8 bases from J, with 18 bases in between.

This CDR3 reads CASSPGQFYEQFF. CDR3 bases read: TGCGCCAGCAGCCCAGGACAGTTCTATGAG. The chain joins TRBV5-1 to TRBJ2-1; TRBD1 is a possible D gene (6 bases). Read coverage stops 3 residues before the CDR3 terminus; the germline J gene supplies the remainder. Germline V gene data show CDR1 as SGHRS and CDR2 as YFSETQ. The CDR3 is made up of 13 amino acids. The V and J ends lost 4 bases and 8 bases respectively, with 13 bases between them.

Points on this clone: Read coverage stops 3 residues before the CDR3 terminus; the germline J gene supplies the remainder. This sequence joins TRBV5-1 and TRBJ2-1, with 14 bases fitting TRBD2. Trimming at V came to 4 bases and at J to 0 bases, leaving 9 bases not matched to a gene. CDR1 is SGHRS, CDR2 YFSETQ, per germline. The CDR3 extends over 19 amino acids. The sequenced CDR3 bases are TGCGCCAGCAGCCCTGGACTAGCGGGAGGACTCCGCTCCTACAATGAG. Its protein is CASSPGLAGGLRSYNE. Given in full, the CDR3 is CASSPGLAGGLRSYNEQFF.

Concerning this clone itself: The read comes to an end 3 residues before the CDR3 does, leaving the germline J gene to fill in the end. This chain links TRBV18 with TRBJ2-1, with TRBD1 as a possible D gene (5 bases). With 1 base removed from V and 0 bases from J, the gap between germline ends came to 13 bases. CDR3 length equals 17 residues. Looked up from germline, CDR1 is KGHSH and CDR2 is LQKENI. The chain's CDR3 is CASSPLQGESSYNEQFF. Partial CDR3 DNA: TGTGCCAGCTCACCACTCCAAGGGGAAAGCTCCTACAATGAG.

The part of the CDR3 DNA that was read is TGCAGTGCGGGCGGCCACAGGGCCTACAATGAG. It is translated as CSAGGHRAYNE. The complete CDR3 protein is CSAGGHRAYNEQFF. The chain uses TRBV20-1 and TRBJ2-1, with a possible D match to TRBD1 (6 bases). Sequencing ends 3 residues short of the CDR3 end; the germline J gene provides the rest. Between the trimmed V and J ends, which lost 6 bases and 2 bases, there was a span of 14 bases. CDR3 length: 14 residues. From germline, CDR1 is DFQATT and CDR2 SNEGSKA (reference sequence).

Notes on this clone: The read halts 3 residues ahead of the CDR3 end, with the missing end drawn from the germline J gene. The rearrangement links TRBV18 to TRBJ2-1, with TRBD2 matching 12 bases. CDR1 KGHSH and CDR2 LQKENI come from the germline V gene. Germline trimming cut 3 bases from V and 0 bases from J; bases unmatched to any gene: 6. The CDR3 has 18 amino acids. CDR3 bases read: TGTGCCAGCTCACCCGGGACTAGCGGGTCTAGCTCCTACAATGAG. This encodes CASSPGTSGSSSYNE. From start to end, the CDR3 is CASSPGTSGSSSYNEQFF.

On this clone itself: The read comes to an end 3 residues before the CDR3 does, leaving the germline J gene to fill in the end. V usage is TRBV5-1 and J usage is TRBJ1-2, with D tentatively TRBD1 (6 bases). This CDR3 is built from 15 residues. Germline assignment: CDR1 SGHRS and CDR2 YFSETQ. V was clipped by 2 bases and J by 1 base, with 12 bases between them. CDR3 amino acids: CASSFWDTFNYGYTF. CDR3 bases read: TGCGCCAGCAGCTTCTGGGACACTTTTAACTATGGC.

As concerns this clone: The read comes to an end 3 residues before the CDR3 does, leaving the germline J gene to fill in the end. The J gene is TRBJ1-1, the V gene TRBV5-1; 8 bases agree with TRBD1. The CDR3 has 15 residues. Germline assignment: CDR1 SGHRS and CDR2 YFSETQ. With 3 bases clipped from V and 4 bases from J, the junction kept 8 bases outside the gene matches. The sequenced CDR3 bases are TGCGCCAGCAGCTCTTTAAGCACAGGGGGCACTGAA. Its protein is CASSSLSTGGTE. The full-length CDR3 reads as CASSSLSTGGTEAFF.

Concerning this clone itself: The sequence runs out 3 residues before the end of the CDR3; the remainder is reconstructed from the germline J gene. This rearrangement joins TRBV11-1 to TRBJ2-1; TRBD2 aligns across 10 bases. V trimming: 5 bases; J trimming: 5 bases; junction bases outside the gene matches: 6. The length of the CDR3 is 15 residues. Germline assignment: CDR1 SGHAT and CDR2 FQDESV (reference sequence). Here the CDR3 reads CASSTGLADHNEQFF. CDR3 DNA, as far as it was read: TGTGCCAGCAGCACCGGACTAGCGGACCACAATGAG.

This CDR3 reads CSANGGSYGYTF. The sequenced CDR3 bases are TGCAGTGCTAATGGGGGCAGCTATGGC. This chain joins TRBV20-1 and TRBJ1-2; a possible D gene is TRBD1 (6 bases). The sequenced fragment ends 3 residues before the CDR3 boundary, so the rest is inferred from the germline J gene. Trimming cost V 4 bases and J 4 bases, with 10 bases left between them. CDR3 length: 12 residues. CDR1 and CDR2 (germline): DFQATT, SNEGSKA (reference sequence).

Worth noting for this clone: The read halts 3 residues ahead of the CDR3 end, with the missing end drawn from the germline J gene. The genes are TRBV11-2 and TRBJ1-4; no reliable D call. The CDR3 runs to 12 residues. Trimming shortened V by 1 base and J by 7 bases, and 4 bases separated the two germline ends. Per germline, CDR1 SGHAT and CDR2 FQNNGV. The CDR3 sequence: CASSLGGEKLFF. The DNA read from the CDR3 is TGTGCCAGCAGCTTAGGAGGTGAAAAA.

Note on this clone: The read falls 3 residues short of the CDR3 end, and the missing part is taken from the germline J gene. This chain connects TRBV12-3 or TRBV12-4 to TRBJ2-2; maybe TRBD1 (5 bases). V gave up 5 bases and J gave up 4 bases, with 11 bases separating them. The CDR3 extends over 14 amino acids. The CDR3 reads CASSNQQVTGELFF. The part of the CDR3 DNA that was read is TGTGCCAGCAGTAACCAACAGGTCACCGGGGAG.

Notes on this clone: From the germline J gene comes the end of the CDR3, since the read stops 3 residues before it. The rearrangement uses TRBV19 and TRBJ1-5, with no clear D. The V gene's germline CDR1 is LNHDA and CDR2 SQIVND (reference sequence). The CDR3 extends over 14 amino acids. Trimming removed 4 bases at V and 7 bases at J, with 14 bases between. CDR3 amino acids: CASSSVGPTQPQHF. Incomplete CDR3 DNA: TGTGCCAGTAGTAGTGTAGGGCCGACGCAGCCC.

Remarks on this clone: The read terminates 3 residues ahead of where the CDR3 ends, so the germline J gene completes it. This chain connects TRBV20-1 to TRBJ2-2; possible D gene TRBD2, 6 bases. Germline values: CDR1 DFQATT, CDR2 SNEGSKA (reference sequence). V lost 6 bases to trimming and J lost 4 bases, with 15 bases between them. The CDR3 contains 14 residues. The sequenced CDR3 bases are TGCAGTGCCATCATCAATAGCGGCACCGGGGAG. It yields the protein CSAIINSGTGE. The whole CDR3 is CSAIINSGTGELFF.

Turning to this clone: The CDR3 extends 3 residues past the end of the read, so its final part is completed from the germline J gene. The J gene is TRBJ2-3, the V gene TRBV7-8; D perhaps matches TRBD2 (6 bases). The germline V gene encodes CDR1 SGHVS and CDR2 FQNEAQ. This CDR3 is 15 amino acids long. Deletions cut 2 bases from V and 0 bases from J, with 9 bases between. CDR3 amino acids: CASSLFRGSTDTQYF. Incomplete CDR3 DNA: TGTGCCAGCAGCTTATTCCGGGGGAGCACAGATACG.

Worth noting for this clone: Read sequence stops 3 residues before the CDR3 end, and the germline J gene provides the missing end. The chain uses TRBV7-3 and TRBJ2-1, with D hard to call. The CDR3 length is 15 residues. Trimming removed 2 bases from V and 4 bases from J, with 12 bases in between. CDR1 is SGHTA and CDR2 is FQGTGA in the germline V gene. CDR3 in amino acids: CASSLVAALYNEQFF. The part of the CDR3 DNA that was read is TGTGCCAGCAGCTTAGTCGCCGCCCTATACAATGAG. The full variable domain, in which reference TRBV7-3 and TRBJ2-1 provide the parts outside the CDR3, is GAGVSQTPSNKVTEKGKYVELRCDPISGHTALYWYRQSLGQGPEFLIYFQGTGAADDSGLPNDRFFAVRPEGSVSTLKIQRTERGDSAVYLCASSLVAALYNEQFFGPGTRLTVL.

A word on this clone: The sequence runs out 3 residues before the end of the CDR3; the remainder is reconstructed from the germline J gene. V is TRBV5-1 and J is TRBJ2-7; D perhaps matches TRBD1 (5 bases). This CDR3 has 15 amino acids. Germline lookup yields CDR1 SGHRS and CDR2 YFSETQ. Between the trimmed V and J ends, which lost 0 bases and 2 bases, there was a span of 12 bases. CDR3 bases read: TGCGCCAGCAGCTTGGTGGCAGGGTTAACCTACGAG. Translation: CASSLVAGLTYE. The entire CDR3 reads CASSLVAGLTYEQYF. The variable domain in full, with the rest retrieved from reference TRBV5-1 and TRBJ2-7, is KAGVTQTPRYLIKTRGQQVTLSCSPISGHRSVSWYQQTPGQGLQFLFEYFSETQRNKGNFPGRFSGRQFSNSRSEMNVSTLELGDSALYLCASSLVAGLTYEQYFGPGTRLTVT.

As regards this clone: The read terminates 3 residues before the CDR3 end, so the remaining end is supplied by the germline J gene. This sequence joins TRBV28 and TRBJ1-2; D gene uncertain. Germline V gives CDR1 MDHEN, CDR2 SYDVKM. The CDR3 spans 12 residues. The part of the CDR3 DNA that was read is TGTGCCAGCAGTCCCCTAGGATTTAGC. It translates to CASSPLGFS. The complete CDR3 reads CASSPLGFSYTF.

On this clone itself: The CDR3 end falls 3 residues outside the read, so it is completed with the germline J gene. This chain connects TRBV29-1 to TRBJ2-1; tentative D call: TRBD2 (5 bases). From germline, CDR1 is SQVTM and CDR2 ANQGSEA. CDR3 size: 14 residues. V was clipped by 0 bases and J by 8 bases, with 14 bases between them. The CDR3 reads CSVEDPASPHEQFF. The CDR3 bases that were read are TGCAGCGTTGAAGATCCGGCTAGCCCCCATGAG.

As to this clone: The read ends 3 residues early relative to the CDR3; the germline J gene fills the gap. The V call is TRBV7-3, the J call TRBJ2-3, with 13 nucleotides matching TRBD2. The CDR3 is made up of 18 amino acids. CDR1 SGHTA and CDR2 FQGTGA come from the germline V gene. The J segment lost 0 bases and the V segment lost 3 bases, leaving 6 bases of the junction unmatched. CDR3 DNA (partial): TGTGCCAGCAGCTTCATCGGGACTAGCGGGACTAGCACAGATACG. Its translation is CASSFIGTSGTSTDT. The entire CDR3 reads CASSFIGTSGTSTDTQYF.